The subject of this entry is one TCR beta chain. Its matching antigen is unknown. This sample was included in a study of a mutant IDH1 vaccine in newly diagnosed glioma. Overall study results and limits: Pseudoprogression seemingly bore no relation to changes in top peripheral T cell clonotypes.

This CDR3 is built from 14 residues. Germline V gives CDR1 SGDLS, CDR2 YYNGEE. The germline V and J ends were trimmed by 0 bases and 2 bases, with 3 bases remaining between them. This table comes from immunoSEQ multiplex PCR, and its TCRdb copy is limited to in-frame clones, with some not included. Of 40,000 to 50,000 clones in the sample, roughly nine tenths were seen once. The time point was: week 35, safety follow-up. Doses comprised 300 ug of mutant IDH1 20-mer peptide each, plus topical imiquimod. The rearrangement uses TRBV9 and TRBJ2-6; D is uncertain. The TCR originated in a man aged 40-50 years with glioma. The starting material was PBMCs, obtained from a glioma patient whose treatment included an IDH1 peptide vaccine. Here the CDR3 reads CASSVETGANVLTF. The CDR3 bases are TGTGCCAGCAGCGTAGAGACTGGGGCCAACGTCCTGACTTTC.